This is a list of T cell receptor beta chains from one sample in a study of T cells in Graves' hyperthyroidism and ophthalmopathy. Via MiXCR, TCRdb re-called the multiplex PCR reads, giving one row per CDR3 protein. This sample carries 500,000 to 600,000 distinct CDR3 sequences, 46% of them seen once, and the ten largest clones take around 8%. Sequences were obtained from peripheral blood or thyroid tissue (not recorded which). The origin of the receptors is a woman aged 18-35 years with Graves' hyperthyroidism. Both conserved end residues are trimmed from each CDR3. The D gene is left open where the match is weak. Only some rows state a clone size, as once, few, many or a class for expanded clones.

V: TRBV20-1; size: -; J: TRBJ2-5; D: -; CDR3: SAISPSGQETQY
V: TRBV24-1; size: -; J: TRBJ2-3; D: TRBD2; CDR3: ATSDFGLAGHTDTQY
V: TRBV5-1; size: many; J: TRBJ1-1; D: -; CDR3: ASSPYRGNTEAF
V: TRBV9; size: -; J: TRBJ2-6; D: -; CDR3: ASSQGLGGEFSGANVLT
V: TRBV24-1; size: -; J: TRBJ2-5; D: TRBD2; CDR3: ATSDPGTSGRATKSYNEQY
V: TRBV7-6; size: -; J: TRBJ1-4; D: -; CDR3: ASSSGRGATNEKLF
V: TRBV29-1; size: -; J: TRBJ1-1; D: -; CDR3: SSPPSVNTEAF
V: TRBV7-8; size: once; J: TRBJ2-5; D: TRBD2; CDR3: ASSSAPPTGGQETQY
V: TRBV24-1; size: many; J: TRBJ1-1; D: -; CDR3: ATSDTDGTGAF
V: TRBV10-2; size: many; J: TRBJ2-7; D: -; CDR3: ASSGGIEQY
V: TRBV2; size: many; J: TRBJ1-2; D: -; CDR3: ASKNTAAPEGNYGYT
V: TRBV24-1; size: -; J: TRBJ1-5; D: -; CDR3: ATSGRDHNQPQH
V: TRBV2; size: many; J: TRBJ2-5; D: TRBD1; CDR3: ASSELVVRGLGETQY
V: TRBV4-3; size: many; J: TRBJ2-5; D: -; CDR3: ASSQEYSQVQETQY
V: TRBV7-9; size: many; J: TRBJ1-6; D: TRBD1; CDR3: ASSIRQGGSPLH
V: TRBV29-1; size: -; J: TRBJ1-5; D: TRBD1; CDR3: SARQGVYQPQH
V: TRBV12-3/TRBV12-4; size: many; J: TRBJ2-7; D: TRBD1; CDR3: ASSFTGGAYEQY
V: TRBV20-1; size: many; J: TRBJ1-1; D: -; CDR3: SARDQGSTEAF
V: TRBV5-5; size: -; J: TRBJ2-6; D: -; CDR3: ASSLRGRGSSGANVLT
V: TRBV7-2; size: once; J: TRBJ1-1; D: -; CDR3: ASSPGLAGQNTEAF
V: TRBV7-2; size: many; J: TRBJ1-6; D: -; CDR3: ASSFIQGPYSPLH
V: TRBV7-8; size: -; J: TRBJ2-7; D: TRBD2; CDR3: ASSQSLAGTYEQY
V: TRBV11-2; size: -; J: TRBJ2-5; D: -; CDR3: AGSFPPPVARGPGETQY
V: TRBV20-1; size: -; J: TRBJ2-7; D: TRBD1; CDR3: SAKTGGVDYEQY
V: TRBV7-2; size: many; J: TRBJ1-1; D: -; CDR3: ASSLTYTEAF
V: TRBV10-2; size: once; J: TRBJ1-2; D: TRBD1; CDR3: ASSESLGGEGYT